This TCR beta chain was obtained from a study of shared clonotypes between healthy human individuals. Broader study findings: The study found approximately 5% of naive CD4 clonotypes shared across a few donors.

On this clone: Its antigen is unknown.

Terminally differentiated effector memory CD45RA+ cells were excluded by CCR7 positive selection of CD45RO-negative cells. An even split of each subset's genomic DNA across several immunoSEQ plates was performed. Original analysis: There were no quality scores in the junction-only immunoSEQ sequences, so filtering differed. Data came from immunoSEQ multiplex PCR; TCRdb stores just in-frame clones and leaves some out. D and trimming come from the DNA, and the V and J calls and clone size come from that table. The table includes about 750,000 clones, 80% to 95% detected once. V was cut by 2 bases and J by 3 bases, with 8 bases left in between. Germline V gene data show CDR1 as SGHAT and CDR2 as FQNNGV. The CDR3 is made up of 13 amino acids.

The TCR was taken from a man aged 25-45 years in good health. Sequenced: naive CD8+ T cells sorted from blood. This chain connects TRBV11-2 to TRBJ2-7, with D uncertain. CDR3 coding DNA: TGTGCCAGCAGCTTATTTTCAGGCTACGAGCAGTACTTC. Protein sequence: CASSLFSGYEQYF.